One T cell receptor beta chain is described in this entry. Its antigen is undetermined. The CDR3 goes on 3 residues after the read ends, and that part is filled in from the germline J gene. This sample was included in a study of Tregs in tolerant kidney transplant recipients. About the research overall: Related graft donors supplied nonmyeloablative bone marrow transplants, and mixed chimerism was transient. Regarding the study as a whole: Few patients were studied, so findings need validation in larger groups. Changing PCR primers prevented nucleotide comparison between some patients' samples. Tregs expanded with activated donor B cells seemed most donor-specific.

Generated by immunoSEQ multiplex PCR, the TCRdb table keeps only in-frame clones and is missing some. This sample's table reports approximately 31,000 clones. Germline loops: CDR1 SGHKS, CDR2 YYEKEE (reference sequence). V lost 3 bases and J lost 4, with 10 bases in between. There are 14 residues in the CDR3. This receptor was identified in a human donor who received a combined kidney and bone marrow transplant. This chain connects TRBV5-5 to TRBJ1-4, with D uncertain. The sequencing used CD8+ T cells from blood, collected before the transplant. The CDR3 sequence is CASSSPGSNEKLFF. The sequenced part of the CDR3 DNA is TGTGCCAGCAGCTCGCCTGGCAGTAATGAAAAA.